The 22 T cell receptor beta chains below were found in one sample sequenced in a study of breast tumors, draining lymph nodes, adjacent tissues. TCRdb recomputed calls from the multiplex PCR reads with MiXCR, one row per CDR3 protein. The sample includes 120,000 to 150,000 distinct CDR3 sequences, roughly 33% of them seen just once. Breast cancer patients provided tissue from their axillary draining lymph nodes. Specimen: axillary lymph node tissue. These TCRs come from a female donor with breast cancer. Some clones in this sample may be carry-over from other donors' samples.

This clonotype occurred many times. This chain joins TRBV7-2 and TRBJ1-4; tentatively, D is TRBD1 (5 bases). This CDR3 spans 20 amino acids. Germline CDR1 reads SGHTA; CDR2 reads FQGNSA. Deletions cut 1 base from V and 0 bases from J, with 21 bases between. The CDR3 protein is CASSLVHVGPASATNEKLFF. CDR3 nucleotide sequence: TGTGCCAGCAGCTTAGTCCACGTGGGACCCGCTAGCGCAACTAATGAAAAACTGTTTTTT.

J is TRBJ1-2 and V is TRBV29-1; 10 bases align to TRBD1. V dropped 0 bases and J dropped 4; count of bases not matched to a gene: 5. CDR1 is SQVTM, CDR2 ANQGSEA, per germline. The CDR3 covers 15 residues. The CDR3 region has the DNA TGCAGCGTTGAAGAGTGGACAGGGGGTTTCTATGGCTACACCTTC. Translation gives CSVEEWTGGFYGYTF.

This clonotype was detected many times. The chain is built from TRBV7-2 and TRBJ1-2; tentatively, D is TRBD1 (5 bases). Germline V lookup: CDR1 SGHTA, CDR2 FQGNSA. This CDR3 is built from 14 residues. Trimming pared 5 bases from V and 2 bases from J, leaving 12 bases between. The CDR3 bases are TGTGCCAGCAGCCGAGACGGGGGAAACTATGGCTACACCTTC. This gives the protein CASSRDGGNYGYTF. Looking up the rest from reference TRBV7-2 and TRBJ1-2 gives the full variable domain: GAGVSQSPSNKVTEKGKDVELRCDPISGHTALYWYRQSLGQGLEFLIYFQGNSAPDKSGLPSDRFSAERTGGSVSTLTIQRTQQEDSAVYLCASSRDGGNYGYTFGSGTRLTVV.

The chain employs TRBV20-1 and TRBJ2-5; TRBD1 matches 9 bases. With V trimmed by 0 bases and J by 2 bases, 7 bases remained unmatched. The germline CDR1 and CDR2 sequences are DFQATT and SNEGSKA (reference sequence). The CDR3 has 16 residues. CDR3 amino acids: CSARDPRGTGQETQYF. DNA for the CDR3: TGCAGTGCTAGAGATCCCCGCGGGACAGGGCAAGAGACCCAGTACTTC.

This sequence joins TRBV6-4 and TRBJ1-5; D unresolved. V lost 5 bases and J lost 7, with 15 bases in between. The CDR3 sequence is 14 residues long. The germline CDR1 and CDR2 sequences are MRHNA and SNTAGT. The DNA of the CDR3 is TGTGCCAGCAGTCTCCCCCGGGAAGGGCAGCCCCAGCATTTT. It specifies CASSLPREGQPQHF.

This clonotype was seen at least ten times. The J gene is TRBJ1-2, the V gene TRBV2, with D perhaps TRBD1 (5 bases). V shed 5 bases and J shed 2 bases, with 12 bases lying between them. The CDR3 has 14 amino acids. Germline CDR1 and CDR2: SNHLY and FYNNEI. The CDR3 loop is CASSHRTPNYGYTF. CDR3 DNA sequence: TGTGCCAGCAGTCACCGGACACCAAACTATGGCTACACCTTC.

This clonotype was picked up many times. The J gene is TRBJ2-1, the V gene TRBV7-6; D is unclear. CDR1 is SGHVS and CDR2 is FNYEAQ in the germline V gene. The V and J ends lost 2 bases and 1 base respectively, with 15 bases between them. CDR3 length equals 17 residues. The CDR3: CASSLTLPTASYNEQFF. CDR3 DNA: TGTGCCAGCAGCTTAACTCTTCCGACTGCTTCCTACAATGAGCAGTTCTTC.

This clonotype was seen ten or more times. CDR3 sequence reads: CASSVGRNYGYTF. DNA of the CDR3: TGTGCCAGCAGCGTTGGACGGAACTATGGCTACACCTTC. V and J are TRBV9 and TRBJ1-2; D not certain. Trimming removed 2 bases at V and 2 bases at J, with 7 bases between. The CDR3 has 13 amino acids. CDR1 and CDR2 (germline): SGDLS, YYNGEE.

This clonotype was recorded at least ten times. The CDR3 spells CASSQGLAGGKTQYF. CDR3 nucleotides: TGTGCCAGCAGCCAAGGGCTAGCGGGGGGAAAGACCCAGTACTTC. The chain links TRBV3-1 to TRBJ2-5; 11 positions match TRBD2. With 1 base clipped from V and 6 bases from J, the junction kept 4 bases outside the gene matches. This CDR3 comprises 15 residues. Germline V gene lookup returns CDR1 LGHDT and CDR2 YNNKEL (reference sequence).

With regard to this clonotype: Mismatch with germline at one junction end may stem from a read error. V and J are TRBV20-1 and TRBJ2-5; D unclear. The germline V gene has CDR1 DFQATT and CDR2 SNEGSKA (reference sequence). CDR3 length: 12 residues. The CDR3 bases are TGCAGTGCTAGTTCCACCGAAGAGACCCGGCACTTC. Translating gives CSASSTEETRHF.

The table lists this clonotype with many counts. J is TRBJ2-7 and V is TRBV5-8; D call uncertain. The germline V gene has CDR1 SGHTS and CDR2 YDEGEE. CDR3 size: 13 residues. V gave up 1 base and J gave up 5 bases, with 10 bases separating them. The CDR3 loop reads CASSLSPVDEQYF. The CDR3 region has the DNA TGTGCCAGCAGCTTGTCACCGGTGGACGAGCAGTACTTC.

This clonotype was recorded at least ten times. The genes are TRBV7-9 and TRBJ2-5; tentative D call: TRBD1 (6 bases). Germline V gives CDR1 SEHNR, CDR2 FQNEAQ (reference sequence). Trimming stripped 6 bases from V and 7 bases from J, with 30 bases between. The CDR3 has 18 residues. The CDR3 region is CASSLRAEGVTASPTQYF. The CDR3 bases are TGTGCCAGCAGTCTAAGGGCCGAGGGGGTGACCGCGTCGCCGACCCAGTACTTC.

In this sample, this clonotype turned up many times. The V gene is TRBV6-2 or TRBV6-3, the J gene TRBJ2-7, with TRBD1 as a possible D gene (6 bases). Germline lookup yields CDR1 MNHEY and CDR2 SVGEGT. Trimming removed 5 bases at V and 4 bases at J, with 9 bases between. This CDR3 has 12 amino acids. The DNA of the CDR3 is TGTGCCAGCAGTCAAACAGGGTACGAGCAGTACGTC. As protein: CASSQTGYEQYV.

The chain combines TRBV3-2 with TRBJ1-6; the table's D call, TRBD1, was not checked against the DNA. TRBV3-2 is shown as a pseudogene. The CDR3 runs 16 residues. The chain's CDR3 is CASSLGADSYNSPLHF. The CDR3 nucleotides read TGTGCCAGCAGCTTAGGGGCAGACTCCTATAATTCACCCCTCCACTTT.

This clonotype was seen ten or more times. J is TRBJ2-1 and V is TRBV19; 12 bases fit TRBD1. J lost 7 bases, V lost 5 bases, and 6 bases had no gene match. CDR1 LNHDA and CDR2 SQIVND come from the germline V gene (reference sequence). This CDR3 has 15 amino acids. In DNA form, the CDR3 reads TGTGCCAGTAGTGCCGGGACAGGGGGCGTAAATGAGCAGTTCTTC. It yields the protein CASSAGTGGVNEQFF.

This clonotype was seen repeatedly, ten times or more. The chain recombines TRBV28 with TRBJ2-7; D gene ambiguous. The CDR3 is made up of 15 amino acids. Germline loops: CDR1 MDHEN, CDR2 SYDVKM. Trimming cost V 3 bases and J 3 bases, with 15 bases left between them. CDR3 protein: CASSLVARSSYEQYF. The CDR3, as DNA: TGTGCCAGCAGTTTGGTGGCTAGGAGCAGCTACGAGCAGTACTTC.

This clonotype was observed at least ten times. In nucleotides, the CDR3 is TGTGCCAGCAGTTTGGATTGGCAGGGCCCTGGAAACACCATATATTTT. It codes for CASSLDWQGPGNTIYF. The V gene is TRBV6-5, the J gene TRBJ1-3; possible D gene TRBD1, 5 bases. Trimming left V 4 bases short and J 2 bases short, with 15 bases between. In germline, CDR1 is MNHEY, CDR2 SVGAGI. This CDR3 is built from 16 residues.

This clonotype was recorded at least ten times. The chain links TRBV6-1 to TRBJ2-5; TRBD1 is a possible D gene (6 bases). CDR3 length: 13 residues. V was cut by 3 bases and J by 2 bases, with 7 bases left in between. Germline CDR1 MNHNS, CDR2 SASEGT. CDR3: CASSDGQQETQYF. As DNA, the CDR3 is TGTGCCAGCAGTGACGGACAGCAAGAGACCCAGTACTTC.

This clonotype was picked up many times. As DNA, the CDR3 is TGCAGTGCTAGAGGAGACAGTTACAATGAGCAGTTCTTC. Protein sequence: CSARGDSYNEQFF. The chain carries TRBV20-1 and TRBJ2-1; tentatively, D is TRBD1 (5 bases). This CDR3 has 13 residues. Trimming took off 1 base at V and 4 bases at J, with 8 bases between the two ends. Per the germline V gene, CDR1 is DFQATT and CDR2 is SNEGSKA (reference sequence).

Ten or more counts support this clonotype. Here the CDR3 reads CASSIQGAAGNTIYF. DNA for the CDR3: TGTGCCAGTAGTATTCAAGGGGCGGCTGGAAACACCATATATTTT. The chain couples TRBV19 to TRBJ1-3; D might be TRBD1 (5 bases). Germline CDR1 is LNHDA and CDR2 is SQIVND (reference sequence). The germline V and J ends were trimmed by 3 bases and 2 bases, with 11 bases remaining between them. CDR3 length equals 15 residues.

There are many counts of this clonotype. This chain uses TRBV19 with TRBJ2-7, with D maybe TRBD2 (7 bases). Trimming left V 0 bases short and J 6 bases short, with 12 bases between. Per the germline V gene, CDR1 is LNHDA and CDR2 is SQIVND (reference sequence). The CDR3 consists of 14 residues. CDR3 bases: TGTGCCAGTAGTATAGACGGGGGGCGCAGCGAGCAGTACTTC. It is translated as CASSIDGGRSEQYF.

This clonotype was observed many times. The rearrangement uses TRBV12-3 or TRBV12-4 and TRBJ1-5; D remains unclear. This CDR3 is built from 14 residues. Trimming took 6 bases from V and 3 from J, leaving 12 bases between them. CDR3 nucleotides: TGTGCCAGCAGAACAGACGGATACAATCAGCCCCAGCATTTT. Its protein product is CASRTDGYNQPQHF.